These 18 T cell receptor beta chains originate from one sample sequenced in a study of patients and donors after allogeneic stem cell transplantation. Each CDR3 protein is one row after TCRdb ran MiXCR on the RT-PCR reads. This table holds more than 150,000 distinct CDR3 sequences, 24% found once. The sequencing input was blood, either unsorted or a sorted T cell fraction (not recorded which). These receptors originate from a human donor who was either an allogeneic HSCT recipient or a stem cell or donor lymphocyte infusion donor (not recorded which). It is not recorded whose cells these are; they may come from a transplant donor.

This rearrangement joins TRBV12-3 or TRBV12-4 to TRBJ1-5; tentative D call: TRBD1 (5 bases). Trimming took 6 bases from V and 1 from J, leaving 7 bases between them. This CDR3 region has 13 residues. CDR3 coding DNA: TGTGCCAGCAGGGAGGGGAGCAATCAGCCCCAGCATTTT. Its translation is CASREGSNQPQHF.

The V and J genes are TRBV10-3 and TRBJ2-7; D is uncertain. The V gene lost 0 bases and the J gene lost 1 base, with 25 bases spanning the gap. This CDR3 is built from 20 residues. In germline, CDR1 is ENHRY, CDR2 SYGVKD. The CDR3 nucleotides read TGTGCCATCAGTGAGTCGCTCATATGGTCGATCGAACAGCTATCCTACGAGCAGTACTTC. This gives the protein CAISESLIWSIEQLSYEQYF.

V gene TRBV5-1 combines with J gene TRBJ1-2; no clear D. Germline V gives CDR1 SGHRS, CDR2 YFSETQ. V lost 6 bases, J lost 4 bases, and 7 bases lay in between. The CDR3 has 11 residues. DNA of the CDR3: TGCGCCAGCAAAACGGTCTATGGCTACACCTTC. Protein: CASKTVYGYTF.

This chain joins TRBV6-1 and TRBJ2-7, with TRBD1 identical over 11 bases. CDR1 and CDR2 (germline): MNHNS, SASEGT. The CDR3 is 16 residues long. J was trimmed by 5 bases and V by 3 bases; bases with no gene match: 9. The CDR3 loop reads CASSDGQGAYGDEQYF. The DNA for the CDR3 is TGTGCCAGCAGTGATGGACAGGGGGCATATGGTGACGAGCAGTACTTC.

The V gene is TRBV24-1, the J gene TRBJ2-1; a possible D gene is TRBD1 (5 bases). Germline values: CDR1 KGHDR, CDR2 SFDVKD. Trimming cost V 4 bases and J 7 bases, with 13 bases left between them. The CDR3 has 14 amino acids. The CDR3 reads CATSDPGFSNEQFF. The CDR3, as DNA: TGTGCCACCAGTGACCCAGGGTTTTCTAATGAGCAGTTCTTC.

J is TRBJ1-1 and V is TRBV18, with no clear D. Trimming stripped 3 bases from V and 9 bases from J, with 17 bases between. The CDR3 extends over 14 amino acids. Germline V gene data show CDR1 as KGHSH and CDR2 as LQKENI. CDR3 protein: CASSPLIRERKAFF. DNA for the CDR3: TGTGCCAGCTCACCCTTAATACGGGAACGGAAAGCTTTCTTT. The full variable domain, in which reference TRBV18 and TRBJ1-1 provide the parts outside the CDR3, is NAGVMQNPRHLVRRRGQEARLRCSPMKGHSHVYWYRQLPEEGLKFMVYLQKENIIDESGMPKERFSAEFPKEGPSILRIQQVVRGDSAAYFCASSPLIRERKAFFGQGTRLTVV.

This clonotype is medium-sized within its sample. Mismatch with germline at one junction end may stem from a read error. This rearrangement joins TRBV12-3 or TRBV12-4 to TRBJ1-1; D gene unclear. The CDR3 consists of 9 residues. CDR3 amino acids: CASSPPMGF. The CDR3 DNA reads as TGTGCCAGCAGCCCACCTATGGGATTT.

With regard to this clonotype: The CDR3 end shows no conserved phenylalanine or tryptophan, and so a read error is likely. The chain couples TRBV5-1 to TRBJ1-3; D uncertain. The CDR3 loop spans 16 amino acids. V lost 4 bases to trimming and J lost 4 bases, with 18 bases between them. Looked up from germline, CDR1 is SGHRS and CDR2 is YFSETQ. The CDR3 is CASSLLPVGRGNTIYL. In nucleotides, the CDR3 is TGCGCCAGCAGCCTGCTACCGGTTGGGAGGGGAAACACCATATATTTA.

There are a few counts of this clonotype. The DNA of the CDR3 is TGCAGCGTTGCGATCACTGGCACTGAAGCTTTCTTT. Its translation: CSVAITGTEAFF. This chain links TRBV29-1 with TRBJ1-1; D ambiguous. This CDR3 contains 12 residues. Germline CDR1 is SQVTM and CDR2 is ANQGSEA. Trimming took off 4 bases at V and 4 bases at J, with 10 bases between the two ends.

A few counts support this clonotype. The V call is TRBV5-1, the J call TRBJ1-2; a possible D gene is TRBD1 (6 bases). The CDR3 spans 14 residues. Germline V gives CDR1 SGHRS, CDR2 YFSETQ. Trimming cost V 4 bases and J 2 bases, with 12 bases left between them. CDR3 amino acids: CASSQGTTNYGYTF. In nucleotides, the CDR3 is TGCGCCAGCAGCCAAGGGACAACCAACTATGGCTACACCTTC.

Notes on this clonotype: This may arise from a read error, as a much more abundant clone is one base away. The chain combines TRBV7-2 with TRBJ1-6, with 7 bases aligning to TRBD1. The CDR3 totals 17 residues. Germline V gene lookup returns CDR1 SGHTA and CDR2 FQGNSA. In nucleotides, the CDR3 is TGTGCCAGCAGCTTAGCCAGGGACAGAAGTTATAATTCACCCTTCCACTTT. Translating gives CASSLARDRSYNSPFHF.

V gene TRBV5-1 combines with J gene TRBJ2-2; D remains ambiguous. CDR1 and CDR2 from the germline V gene are SGHRS and YFSETQ. The germline V and J ends were trimmed by 3 bases and 2 bases, with 17 bases remaining between them. CDR3 length equals 17 residues. CDR3 DNA: TGCGCCAGCAGCTCGACGGAGCGATACTTAAACACCGGGGAGCTGTTTTTT. Residues: CASSSTERYLNTGELFF.

This chain uses TRBV29-1 with TRBJ2-1, with unresolved D. V lost 7 bases and J 6 bases, leaving 25 bases between the germline ends. Germline CDR1 SQVTM, CDR2 ANQGSEA. This CDR3 is 16 amino acids long. CDR3 loop: CSEVAHKPSFGNEQFF. The CDR3 coding sequence is TGCAGCGAGGTTGCCCATAAACCCTCGTTTGGCAATGAGCAGTTCTTC.

The V and J genes are TRBV15 and TRBJ2-1; 10 bases line up with TRBD1. The CDR3 length is 17 residues. Unmatched junction bases numbered 9, after V lost 1 base and J lost 6 bases. CDR1 LNHNV and CDR2 YYDKDF come from the germline V gene (reference sequence). The CDR3 region has the DNA TGTGCCACCAGCAGAGCACCGCCGGGACAGGGGTTCAATGAGCAGTTCTTC. This translates into CATSRAPPGQGFNEQFF.

This sequence joins TRBV7-9 and TRBJ2-7; a possible D gene is TRBD1 (5 bases). This CDR3 is 15 amino acids long. Germline assignment: CDR1 SEHNR and CDR2 FQNEAQ (reference sequence). V was shortened by 4 bases and J by 4 bases, with 17 bases between the two germline ends. CDR3 amino acids: CASSSDSQIRYEQYF. DNA for the CDR3: TGTGCCAGCAGCTCCGACAGCCAGATACGATACGAGCAGTACTTC. Full variable domain (remainder filled in from reference TRBV7-9 and TRBJ2-7): DTGVSQNPRHKITKRGQNVTFRCDPISEHNRLYWYRQTLGQGPEFLTYFQNEAQLEKSRLLSDRFSAERPKGSFSTLEIQRTEQGDSAMYLCASSSDSQIRYEQYFGPGTRLTVT.

This clonotype was seen repeatedly, ten times or more. The chain joins TRBV7-2 to TRBJ1-1; D is unresolved. This CDR3 comprises 13 residues. CDR1 SGHTA and CDR2 FQGNSA come from the germline V gene. Trimming shortened V by 5 bases and J by 0 bases, and 7 bases separated the two germline ends. CDR3 nucleotides: TGTGCCAGCAGCATCCAAATGAACACTGAAGCTTTCTTT. Protein sequence: CASSIQMNTEAFF. The whole variable domain, filled in from reference TRBV7-2 and TRBJ1-1, reads GAGVSQSPSNKVTEKGKDVELRCDPISGHTALYWYRQSLGQGLEFLIYFQGNSAPDKSGLPSDRFSAERTGGSVSTLTIQRTQQEDSAVYLCASSIQMNTEAFFGQGTRLTVV.

This clonotype turned up a few times. This sequence joins TRBV4-3 and TRBJ1-1, with D possibly TRBD1 on 5 matching bases. V lost 4 bases, J lost 5 bases, and 11 bases lay in between. Germline V gene lookup returns CDR1 LGHNA and CDR2 YSLEER. CDR3 length: 13 amino acids. The CDR3 protein is CASSLSGMTEAFF. CDR3 DNA sequence: TGCGCCAGCAGCCTATCAGGGATGACTGAAGCTTTCTTT.

This clonotype was observed many times. The chain joins TRBV12-3 or TRBV12-4 to TRBJ2-7; D gene uncertain. The CDR3 spans 14 residues. V lost 6 bases and J 3 bases, leaving 15 bases between the germline ends. CDR3 nucleotides: TGTGCCAGCAGCAATACAAATCTGGACTACGAGCAGTACTTC. As protein: CASSNTNLDYEQYF.